The 24 T cell receptor beta chains in this list originate from one sample, sequenced in a study of graft-versus-host responses after intestinal transplantation. TCRdb's table, derived via immunoSEQ multiplex PCR, lists solely in-frame clones and lacks some. The sample gives about 63,000 clones, roughly 89% of which show up once; more than 1.5% is in the top ten. Lymphocytes (intraepithelial and lamina propria) were released by processing the graft tissue. The starting material was ileum tissue, obtained more than 350 days after transplant. Receptors originate from a human patient who received an intestinal transplant, so some T cells may come from the graft donor.

This chain connects TRBV10-1 to TRBJ2-2, with TRBD2 identical over 8 bases. Germline CDR1 reads WNHNN; CDR2 reads SYGVQD (reference sequence). V shed 2 bases and J 9 bases; nucleotides not matched to a gene: 8. This CDR3 has 15 amino acids. The CDR3 sequence: CASSERTGGPRELFF. CDR3 sequence (DNA): TGCGCCAGCAGTGAGAGGACGGGAGGGCCGAGGGAGCTGTTTTTT.

This chain joins TRBV9 and TRBJ2-7; the D gene is possibly TRBD2 (5 bases). V lost 1 base, J lost 2 bases, and 10 bases lay in between. This CDR3 spans 14 amino acids. Per the germline V gene, CDR1 is SGDLS and CDR2 is YYNGEE. The CDR3 DNA reads TGTGCCAGCAGCGTATTTGACGGGACCTACGAGCAGTACTTC. Its translation is CASSVFDGTYEQYF.

The J gene is TRBJ2-2, the V gene TRBV6-1; D is perhaps TRBD1 (6 bases). The CDR3 contains 15 residues. Trimming removed 7 bases at V and 1 base at J, with 13 bases between. The germline CDR1 and CDR2 sequences are MNHNS and SASEGT. This CDR3 is CASTSTGWNTGELFF. Here the CDR3 DNA reads TGTGCCAGCACCTCAACAGGGTGGAACACCGGGGAGCTGTTTTTT.

V usage is TRBV18 and J usage is TRBJ2-7; tentatively, D is TRBD1 or TRBD2 (5 bases each). This CDR3 comprises 15 residues. In germline, CDR1 is KGHSH, CDR2 LQKENI. The V end lost 4 bases, the J end lost 2 bases, and 15 bases lay between the germline ends. CDR3 sequence: CASSRGPTPPYEQYF. CDR3 nucleotide sequence: TGTGCCAGCTCACGGGGACCGACACCTCCCTACGAGCAGTACTTC.

The chain couples TRBV6-4 to TRBJ2-1, with TRBD2 identical over 7 bases. CDR1 is MRHNA, CDR2 SNTAGT, per germline. V shed 3 bases and J 6 bases; nucleotides not matched to a gene: 8. This CDR3 spans 15 amino acids. CDR3 protein: CASSEQMGGSNEQFF. In DNA form, the CDR3 reads TGTGCCAGCAGTGAACAAATGGGGGGGAGCAATGAGCAGTTCTTC.

This clone was seen more than once but under ten times. The V call is TRBV7-9, the J call TRBJ2-2; 14 bases align to TRBD2. The germline V gene has CDR1 SEHNR and CDR2 FQNEAQ (reference sequence). The CDR3 is made up of 18 amino acids. Trimming took 5 bases from V and 5 from J; bases not matched to a gene: 10. The chain's CDR3 is CASSPATSGREWTGELFF. The CDR3 DNA sequence: TGTGCCAGCAGCCCCGCGACTAGCGGGAGGGAGTGGACCGGGGAGCTGTTTTTT.

This rearrangement joins TRBV27 to TRBJ2-7; TRBD1 matches 7 bases. Germline trimming cut 5 bases from V and 0 bases from J; bases unmatched to any gene: 10. Germline V lookup: CDR1 MNHEY, CDR2 SMNVEV (reference sequence). The CDR3 is 16 residues long. In DNA, the CDR3 is TGTGCCAGCAGTCCACTAGGACAGGCCCTCTCCTACGAGCAGTACTTC. Residues: CASSPLGQALSYEQYF.

The chain couples TRBV7-2 to TRBJ1-2; D uncertain. V lost 0 bases, J lost 5 bases, and 10 bases lay in between. Germline lookup yields CDR1 SGHTA and CDR2 FQGNSA. The CDR3 loop spans 14 amino acids. The CDR3 bases are TGTGCCAGCAGCTTAGCGAGGCGGTTTTATGGCTACACCTTC. Protein product: CASSLARRFYGYTF.

The J gene is TRBJ2-3, the V gene TRBV7-9; weak D call: TRBD1 (6 bases). The CDR3 is made up of 16 amino acids. Looked up from germline, CDR1 is SEHNR and CDR2 is FQNEAQ (reference sequence). With 1 base removed from V and 2 bases from J, the gap between germline ends came to 13 bases. This CDR3 is CASSLGRTEFTDTQYF. The CDR3 nucleotides are TGTGCCAGCAGCTTAGGACGGACAGAATTCACAGATACGCAGTATTTT.

The chain combines TRBV6-1 with TRBJ2-7; perhaps TRBD2 as D (6 bases). The germline CDR1 and CDR2 sequences are MNHNS and SASEGT. This CDR3 spans 13 amino acids. The V gene lost 6 bases and the J gene lost 3 bases, with 12 bases spanning the gap. CDR3 DNA sequence: TGTGCCAGCAGGCCGGGACTTGTCTACGAGCAGTACTTC. Translated: CASRPGLVYEQYF.

The genes are TRBV4-1 and TRBJ2-1; no clear D gene. The CDR3 contains 12 residues. The ends were cut back, 4 bases at V and 14 bases at J, with 15 bases in the middle. Germline V CDR1 and CDR2: MGHRA, YSYEKL. Here the CDR3 reads CASSLYGQVKFF. CDR3 in DNA: TGCGCCAGCAGCCTTTACGGCCAGGTGAAGTTCTTC.

The chain has TRBV2 and TRBJ1-2, with TRBD1 identical over 7 bases. In germline, CDR1 is SNHLY, CDR2 FYNNEI. V lost 4 bases and J lost 3; bases outside the gene matches: 5. The CDR3 has 14 residues. CDR3 sequence: CASSGPGGDYGYTF. CDR3 DNA: TGTGCCAGCAGTGGCCCAGGGGGGGACTATGGCTACACCTTC.

In its sample, this clone was seen once. V gene TRBV28 combines with J gene TRBJ2-2, with TRBD1 identical over 9 bases. The CDR3 has 16 residues. Trimming took 8 bases from V and 3 from J; bases not matched to a gene: 10. Germline CDR1 is MDHEN and CDR2 is SYDVKM. CDR3 loop: CASGRTGGAYTGELFF. For the CDR3, the DNA is TGTGCCAGCGGCCGAACAGGGGGCGCCTACACCGGGGAGCTGTTTTTT.

This clone was seen just once. Relative to the germline gene, one junction end is altered; a read error may explain this. J is TRBJ2-3 and V is TRBV10-3, with TRBD2 matching over 12 bases. Germline CDR1 ENHRY, CDR2 SYGVKD. CDR3 length equals 16 residues. The CDR3 DNA reads TGTGCCAGCACCCCCCTAGCGGGAGGGTACACAGGTACGCAGTATTTT. It translates to CASTPLAGGYTGTQYF.

This rearrangement joins TRBV6-5 to TRBJ2-3; 9 bases map to TRBD2. Germline CDR1 and CDR2: MNHEY and SVGAGI. This CDR3 contains 15 residues. V shed 5 bases, J shed 2 bases, and the junction held 5 bases outside the gene matches. The CDR3 loop is CASSLLAGLTDTQYF. DNA of the CDR3: TGTGCCAGCAGTCTACTAGCGGGCCTCACAGATACGCAGTATTTT.

The genes are TRBV28 and TRBJ1-2, with D tentatively TRBD1 (5 bases). The CDR3 consists of 15 residues. CDR1 and CDR2 (germline): MDHEN, SYDVKM. The CDR3 DNA reads as TGTGGGCAACGGACGGGGGGTCGCTTTAACTATGGCTACACCTTC. Its translation: CGQRTGGRFNYGYTF.

The V gene is TRBV6-5, the J gene TRBJ1-1; 9 bases map to TRBD1. Looked up from germline, CDR1 is MNHEY and CDR2 is SVGAGI. The CDR3 length is 15 residues. V gave up 2 bases and J gave up 5 bases; unmatched junction bases: 6. This CDR3 is CASSYLTGGVTEAFF. In nucleotides, the CDR3 is TGTGCCAGCAGTTACCTCACAGGGGGCGTTACTGAAGCTTTCTTT.

The V gene is TRBV9, the J gene TRBJ1-4; D is ambiguous. From germline, CDR1 is SGDLS and CDR2 YYNGEE. The CDR3 runs 15 residues. V lost 1 base and J lost 0, with 7 bases in between. The CDR3: CASSVSGTTNEKLFF. The CDR3 bases are TGTGCCAGCAGCGTATCAGGAACAACTAATGAAAAACTGTTTTTT.

This rearrangement joins TRBV4-1 to TRBJ2-1; D is tentatively TRBD1 or TRBD2 (5 bases each). The V gene lost 4 bases and the J gene lost 3 bases, with 16 bases spanning the gap. This CDR3 region has 16 residues. Germline V gives CDR1 MGHRA, CDR2 YSYEKL. The CDR3 loop reads CASSLKFEGNYNEQFF. Here the CDR3 DNA reads TGCGCCAGCAGCCTCAAGTTTGAGGGGAACTACAATGAGCAGTTCTTC.

The sample holds a few counts of this clone. The chain has TRBV6-6 and TRBJ1-1; TRBD1 aligns across 7 bases. V trimming: 10 bases; J trimming: 2 bases; junction bases outside the gene matches: 4. Germline V gene sequence: CDR1 MNHNY, CDR2 SVGAGI (reference sequence). CDR3 size: 12 residues. Here the CDR3 reads CATGTANTEAFF. CDR3 nucleotides: TGTGCCACCGGGACAGCTAACACTGAAGCTTTCTTT.

The chain is built from TRBV4-1 and TRBJ1-3; D is possibly TRBD1 (6 bases). Germline CDR1 and CDR2: MGHRA and YSYEKL. The CDR3 extends over 15 amino acids. Between the trimmed V and J ends, which lost 0 bases and 4 bases, there was a span of 10 bases. The CDR3 loop reads CASSQDRGAGNTIYF. In DNA form, the CDR3 reads TGCGCCAGCAGCCAAGATCGGGGGGCGGGAAACACCATATATTTT.

The chain employs TRBV11-2 and TRBJ2-3; D is unclear. The V and J ends lost 8 bases and 3 bases respectively, with 12 bases between them. This CDR3 region has 13 residues. Germline-derived CDR1 and CDR2 are SGHAT and FQNNGV. As DNA, the CDR3 is TGTGCCAGCGCCCTGCACTCGACAGATACGCAGTATTTT. This gives the protein CASALHSTDTQYF.

The rearrangement joins TRBV6-5 to TRBJ2-1, with D perhaps matching TRBD2 (6 bases). This CDR3 spans 14 amino acids. CDR1 is MNHEY, CDR2 SVGAGI, per germline. V shed 5 bases and J shed 4 bases, with 12 bases lying between them. The CDR3: CASSTAGKYNEQFF. The CDR3 DNA reads TGTGCCAGCAGTACCGCGGGGAAATACAATGAGCAGTTCTTC.

This chain links TRBV5-4 with TRBJ2-5; 11 nucleotides line up with TRBD2. Germline lookup yields CDR1 SGHNT and CDR2 YYREEE (reference sequence). This CDR3 is built from 16 residues. Losses at the gene ends were 4 bases for V and 1 base for J; bases not matched to a gene: 6. CDR3 coding DNA: TGTGCCAGCAGCCCAACTAGCGGGGGCCTCCAAGAGACCCAGTACTTC. This translates into CASSPTSGGLQETQYF. Full variable domain (rest looked up from reference TRBV5-4 and TRBJ2-5): ETGVTQSPTHLIKTRGQQVTLRCSSQSGHNTVSWYQQALGQGPQFIFQYYREEENGRGNFPPRFSGLQFPNYSSELNVNALELDDSALYLCASSPTSGGLQETQYFGPGTRLLVL.